Listed here are 8 T cell receptor beta chains from one sample, sequenced in a study of Graves' ophthalmopathy and Graves' hyperthyroidism. Amplification from RNA transcripts yielded the TCR beta CDR3 regions. HTBI primers were employed in first-round RT-PCR, then a second-round multiplex PCR followed. TCRdb re-derived calls from the multiplex PCR reads in MiXCR, one entry per CDR3 protein. The data show some 750,000 distinct CDR3 sequences, 35% to 50% seen once. The source material was peripheral blood. These receptor sequences come from an adult man with Graves' ophthalmopathy.

In this sample, this clonotype turned up a few times. The chain employs TRBV9 and TRBJ2-7; 12 bases are a match to TRBD2. The CDR3 spans 20 residues. J was trimmed by 5 bases and V by 2 bases; bases with no gene match: 20. Germline CDR1 reads SGDLS; CDR2 reads YYNGEE. The CDR3 DNA reads as TGTGCCAGCAGCGTCGGAGCTCTAGCGGGAGGGTACAACGGCGTCCACGAGCAGTACTTC. This gives the protein CASSVGALAGGYNGVHEQYF.

Worth noting for this clonotype: One end of the junction varies from germline; a read error may be responsible. The rearrangement joins TRBV5-1 to TRBJ1-1; D ambiguous. The CDR3 contains 13 residues. Germline-derived CDR1 and CDR2 are SGHRS and YFSETQ. This chain's CDR3 is CAGSLVVNTEAFF. CDR3 sequence (DNA): TGCGCCGGCAGCTTGGTAGTAAACACTGAAGCTTTCTTT.

The chain combines TRBV19 with TRBJ2-2; the D call may be TRBD1 or TRBD2 (6 bases each). V lost 2 bases to trimming and J lost 4 bases, with 20 bases between them. CDR3 length: 18 amino acids. Germline V gene lookup returns CDR1 LNHDA and CDR2 SQIVND (reference sequence). The DNA of the CDR3 is TGTGCCAGTAGTATAAGGGGGGTCGGGGCGTCGCGCACCGGGGAGCTGTTTTTT. As protein: CASSIRGVGASRTGELFF.

The chain joins TRBV7-8 to TRBJ2-7; TRBD1 is a possible D gene (5 bases). The germline V and J ends were trimmed by 5 bases and 3 bases, with 11 bases remaining between them. The germline V gene has CDR1 SGHVS and CDR2 FQNEAQ. The CDR3 has 13 amino acids. The CDR3 region has the DNA TGTGCCAGCAGCCTAGGACATGACTACGAGCAGTACTTC. It encodes CASSLGHDYEQYF.

This clonotype occurred many times. CDR3 residues: CASSEEPRGTEAFF. The DNA for the CDR3 is TGTGCCAGCAGTGAAGAACCGAGGGGCACTGAAGCTTTCTTT. The chain uses TRBV2 and TRBJ1-1; D may be TRBD1 (5 bases). Germline values: CDR1 SNHLY, CDR2 FYNNEI. CDR3 size: 14 residues. Trimming took 1 base from V and 4 from J, leaving 10 bases between them.

The CDR3: CSTRTGTGKYGYTF. The CDR3 coding sequence is TGCAGTACCCGAACCGGGACAGGGAAATATGGCTACACCTTC. This chain uses TRBV20-1 with TRBJ1-2; 9 nucleotides align to TRBD1. The CDR3 is 14 residues long. V was clipped by 8 bases and J by 5 bases; unmatched bases: 12. Germline V gene lookup returns CDR1 DFQATT and CDR2 SNEGSKA (reference sequence).

The chain recombines TRBV25-1 with TRBJ2-7, with D possibly being TRBD1 or TRBD2 (5 bases each). The CDR3 totals 14 residues. Trimming took off 4 bases at V and 7 bases at J, with 17 bases between the two ends. Germline V gene data show CDR1 as MGHDK and CDR2 as SYGVNS. CDR3 in amino acids: CASSVLLGAGEQYF. In DNA, the CDR3 is TGTGCCAGCAGTGTCCTCCTCGGGGCAGGGGAGCAGTACTTC.

This clonotype was recorded many times. The V and J genes are TRBV7-9 and TRBJ1-4; D perhaps matches TRBD1 (5 bases). Looked up from germline, CDR1 is SEHNR and CDR2 is FQNEAQ (reference sequence). Trimming removed 5 bases from V and 5 bases from J, with 21 bases in between. The CDR3 runs to 17 residues. CDR3 bases: TGTGCCAGCAGCGAGCCCCAACGGACACGGGCAAATGAAAAACTGTTTTTT. Translation: CASSEPQRTRANEKLFF.